These 9 T cell receptor beta chains originate from one sample sequenced in a study of control samples from healthy donors and cancer patients. Data came from immunoSEQ multiplex PCR; TCRdb stores just in-frame clones and leaves some out. This table has 120,000 or so clones, under 95% appearing once. Sequences were obtained from blood. The receptors originated from a young man in good health.

The chain carries TRBV6-1 and TRBJ1-1, with D perhaps TRBD1 (5 bases). Germline V gene lookup returns CDR1 MNHNS and CDR2 SASEGT. V lost 1 base and J lost 10, with 7 bases in between. This CDR3 has 11 amino acids. As DNA, the CDR3 is TGTGCCAGCAGTGAAGGGGGCGCAGCTTTCTTT. Amino acid sequence: CASSEGGAAFF.

The V and J genes are TRBV7-2 and TRBJ1-1, with D maybe TRBD1 (5 bases). CDR1 is SGHTA, CDR2 FQGNSA, per germline. The CDR3 spans 16 residues. Trimming cost V 0 bases and J 4 bases, with 15 bases left between them. DNA of the CDR3: TGTGCCAGCAGCTTAGCCTTCGGGGGAGGGGCCACTGAAGCTTTCTTT. This encodes CASSLAFGGGATEAFF. Looking up the rest from reference TRBV7-2 and TRBJ1-1 gives the full variable domain: GAGVSQSPSNKVTEKGKDVELRCDPISGHTALYWYRQSLGQGLEFLIYFQGNSAPDKSGLPSDRFSAERTGGSVSTLTIQRTQQEDSAVYLCASSLAFGGGATEAFFGQGTRLTVV.

The rearrangement joins TRBV6-5 to TRBJ1-1; D remains ambiguous. In germline, CDR1 is MNHEY, CDR2 SVGAGI. Trimming left V 2 bases short and J 11 bases short, with 9 bases between. The CDR3 spans 11 residues. CDR3 sequence reads: CASSYRDDAFF. CDR3 sequence (DNA): TGTGCCAGCAGTTACCGGGATGATGCTTTCTTT.

V gene TRBV10-3 combines with J gene TRBJ1-4; D gene ambiguous. Germline V lookup: CDR1 ENHRY, CDR2 SYGVKD. V lost 0 bases to trimming and J lost 0 bases, with 8 bases between them. This CDR3 is built from 16 residues. The CDR3 DNA is TGTGCCATCAGTGAGTCATGGGCGACAACTAATGAAAAACTGTTTTTT. This codes for CAISESWATTNEKLFF.

The gene calls are TRBV27 and TRBJ1-5; a weak D match, TRBD1 (5 bases). Germline V gives CDR1 MNHEY, CDR2 SMNVEV (reference sequence). This CDR3 region has 15 residues. V was cut by 1 base and J by 7 bases, with 14 bases left in between. CDR3 coding DNA: TGTGCCAGCAGTTTATTGCGCAGGGAGGCCCAGCCCCAGCATTTT. Amino acids: CASSLLRREAQPQHF.

This clone was counted once. V usage is TRBV5-4 and J usage is TRBJ2-3, with no clear D. The V gene lost 4 bases and the J gene lost 5 bases, with 14 bases spanning the gap. Germline V gene sequence: CDR1 SGHNT, CDR2 YYREEE (reference sequence). The CDR3 extends over 14 amino acids. The CDR3 nucleotides read TGTGCCAGCAGCCGGAGTCCCGGAAGAGATACGCAGTATTTT. Translating gives CASSRSPGRDTQYF.

The rearrangement uses TRBV20-1 and TRBJ2-3; D call uncertain. This CDR3 contains 11 residues. Germline V lookup: CDR1 DFQATT, CDR2 SNEGSKA (reference sequence). CDR3 residues: CGPATTDTQYF. DNA of the CDR3: TGCGGCCCAGCCACCACAGATACGCAGTATTTT.

J is TRBJ2-6 and V is TRBV19; no clear D gene. V lost 10 bases, J lost 0 bases, and 13 bases lay in between. CDR3 size: 15 residues. Germline assignment: CDR1 LNHDA and CDR2 SQIVND (reference sequence). CDR3: CATRQLNSGANVLTF. The CDR3 nucleotides read TGTGCCACCCGGCAGTTAAACTCTGGGGCCAACGTCCTGACTTTC.

The chain has TRBV5-1 and TRBJ1-2, with 10 positions matching TRBD1. CDR1 and CDR2 from the germline V gene are SGHRS and YFSETQ. The CDR3 totals 15 residues. The ends lost 4 bases at V and 4 bases at J; junction bases unmatched: 7. CDR3 in amino acids: CASSDRTGGGYGYTF. The CDR3 region has the DNA TGCGCCAGCAGCGATCGGACAGGGGGAGGCTATGGCTACACCTTC.